This T cell receptor (beta chain) was sequenced for a study of blood T cell repertoires in COVID-19. Study in general: Acute and convalescent COVID-19 specimens originated in the United States, Italy and Spain. From T cells, B-cell-depleted T cells, or PBMCs came the material, which was cDNA or gDNA.

In terms of age and location, participants ranged from about 18 to 100 years and lived in around 22 US areas. Germline CDR1 is SNHLY and CDR2 is FYNNEI. J was trimmed by 4 bases and V by 7 bases; bases with no gene match: 6. This CDR3 region has 13 residues. Using immunoSEQ multiplex PCR, the repertoire was profiled, and TCRdb retains in-frame clones only, with some absent. The profile covers 250,000 or so clones, with about nine tenths appearing a single time and about 1.7% taken by the ten largest. This clonotype originated in a middle-aged man who had recovered from COVID-19. V is TRBV2 and J is TRBJ2-5; 7 positions agree with TRBD1. The sequencing input was PBMCs or T cells enriched from blood (not recorded which). Here the CDR3 reads CASTKTGRETQYF. The CDR3 nucleotides are TGTGCCAGCACCAAGACAGGGAGAGAGACCCAGTACTTC.